These 20 T cell receptor beta chains share one sample of origin, sequenced in a study of blood T cells in healthy people across ages (dated by TCRdb to the mid-2010s). Library preparation employed 5' RACE. Data came from an Illumina HiSeq 2500. A second roughly 6 to 11 cycle PCR used a sample-barcoded 5' primer and a J-beta primer mix. TCRdb handled the public reads itself, with Q25 trimming in fastp and clone calling in MiXCR, and kept productive beta chains. Rows merge per CDR3 protein into single entries with the most common DNA and genes. This sample gives approximately 800,000 distinct CDR3 sequences in total; roughly 25% of them show up just once. The leading ten clones occupy approximately 4% of the sample. These data are also associated with another study on T cells of mothers and their children.

The specimen was blood. The receptors come from a boy between 10 and 17 years old in good health.

This clonotype has just a few counts. This chain connects TRBV20-1 to TRBJ2-7; no firm D call. The germline V gene has CDR1 DFQATT and CDR2 SNEGSKA (reference sequence). This CDR3 has 14 amino acids. V gave up 3 bases and J gave up 5 bases, with 17 bases separating them. The CDR3 loop is CSARNWSPSDEQYF. In DNA, the CDR3 is TGCAGTGCTAGGAACTGGAGCCCCTCTGACGAGCAGTACTTC.

V usage is TRBV5-1 and J usage is TRBJ2-1; perhaps TRBD1 as D (6 bases). V was pared by 0 bases and J by 9 bases, with 13 bases between. Germline V CDR1 and CDR2: SGHRS, YFSETQ. The CDR3 extends over 14 amino acids. The CDR3 nucleotides are TGCGCCAGCAGCTTGGGACATCAGGGGAGTGAGCAGTTCTTC. The encoded protein is CASSLGHQGSEQFF.

This clonotype was seen repeatedly, ten times or more. The gene calls are TRBV4-3 and TRBJ2-3, with TRBD2 matching 9 bases. The V gene end was trimmed by 0 bases and the J gene end by 4 bases; junction bases not matched to a gene: 2. CDR3 length equals 15 residues. Germline assignment: CDR1 LGHNA and CDR2 YSLEER. CDR3: CASSQERGGADTQYF. DNA of the CDR3: TGCGCCAGCAGCCAAGAACGCGGGGGGGCAGATACGCAGTATTTT.

V is TRBV4-1 and J is TRBJ2-3; 7 bases fit TRBD1. The germline V gene encodes CDR1 MGHRA and CDR2 YSYEKL. Trimming took 0 bases from V and 2 from J; bases not matched to a gene: 2. The CDR3 totals 15 residues. Written as DNA, the CDR3 is TGCGCCAGCAGCCAAGAAGACAGGGACACAGATACGCAGTATTTT. It translates to CASSQEDRDTDTQYF.

This chain joins TRBV29-1 and TRBJ2-5; D ambiguous. The CDR3 loop spans 13 amino acids. Trimming shortened V by 5 bases and J by 5 bases, and 15 bases separated the two germline ends. The germline V gene has CDR1 SQVTM and CDR2 ANQGSEA. The CDR3 region has the DNA TGCAGCGTTCTTCACGGGCTGGGGGAGACCCAGTACTTC. Translating it yields CSVLHGLGETQYF.

This clonotype was observed a few times. J is TRBJ2-1 and V is TRBV5-6; D possibly uses TRBD1 or TRBD2 (5 bases each). The V and J ends lost 4 bases and 4 bases respectively, with 9 bases between them. There are 13 residues in the CDR3. The germline V gene encodes CDR1 SGHDT and CDR2 YYEEEE. CDR3: CASSRGPYNEQFF. DNA of the CDR3: TGTGCCAGCAGCCGGGGACCGTACAATGAGCAGTTCTTC.

This clonotype was seen more than once but under ten times. The chain has TRBV5-1 and TRBJ2-5; D may correspond to TRBD1 or TRBD2 (6 bases each). This CDR3 comprises 15 residues. CDR1 is SGHRS and CDR2 is YFSETQ in the germline V gene. Trimming pared 3 bases from V and 3 bases from J, leaving 15 bases between. The CDR3 DNA reads as TGCGCCAGCAGCTCGTTAAGGGGGGTTGAAGAGACCCAGTACTTC. Its translation: CASSSLRGVEETQYF. Looking up the rest from reference TRBV5-1 and TRBJ2-5 gives the full variable domain: KAGVTQTPRYLIKTRGQQVTLSCSPISGHRSVSWYQQTPGQGLQFLFEYFSETQRNKGNFPGRFSGRQFSNSRSEMNVSTLELGDSALYLCASSSLRGVEETQYFGPGTRLLVL.

In this sample, this clonotype turned up a few times. The genes are TRBV7-9 and TRBJ2-5; D is undetermined. Matching the DNA end better, TRBJ2-1 makes the J call doubtful. This CDR3 has 12 residues. Germline lookup yields CDR1 SEHNR and CDR2 FQNEAQ (reference sequence). Here the CDR3 DNA reads TGTGCCACGCAGTGGGAAGACAATGAGCAGTTCTTC. Protein sequence: CATQWEDNEQFF.

The genes are TRBV5-1 and TRBJ2-7; 7 nucleotides line up with TRBD1. The germline V gene has CDR1 SGHRS and CDR2 YFSETQ. J was trimmed by 0 bases and V by 3 bases; bases with no gene match: 6. The CDR3 loop spans 15 amino acids. The CDR3 region is CASSSGQPPSYEQYF. The DNA of the CDR3 is TGCGCCAGCAGCTCGGGACAGCCTCCCTCCTACGAGCAGTACTTC.

The chain couples TRBV7-2 to TRBJ2-7; weak D call: TRBD2 (6 bases). The better agreement between TRBJ2-5 and the DNA end casts doubt on the J call. Germline assignment: CDR1 SGHTA and CDR2 FQGNSA. The CDR3 loop spans 15 amino acids. CDR3 in amino acids: CASSLRRGGLGTQYF. The CDR3 region has the DNA TGTGCCAGCAGCTTACGGCGGGGCGGCCTGGGGACCCAGTACTTC.

J is TRBJ2-4 and V is TRBV20-1; D is perhaps TRBD2 (6 bases). Trimming cost V 6 bases and J 0 bases, with 18 bases left between them. Germline values: CDR1 DFQATT, CDR2 SNEGSKA (reference sequence). The CDR3 contains 16 residues. CDR3 DNA: TGCAGTGCCATATATGGAGGGCTACTAGCCAAAAACATTCAGTACTTC. As protein: CSAIYGGLLAKNIQYF.

The chain has TRBV9 and TRBJ2-1; D not certain. Germline-derived CDR1 and CDR2 are SGDLS and YYNGEE. Trimming removed 0 bases from V and 9 bases from J, with 4 bases in between. The CDR3 is made up of 11 amino acids. DNA of the CDR3: TGTGCCAGCAGCGTAGTTAGTGAGCAGTTCTTC. It specifies CASSVVSEQFF.

This clonotype showed up just a few times. V gene TRBV6-5 combines with J gene TRBJ1-2; 7 bases align to TRBD1. V trimming: 5 bases; J trimming: 4 bases; junction bases outside the gene matches: 4. Germline CDR1 is MNHEY and CDR2 is SVGAGI. The CDR3 runs 13 residues. The CDR3 protein is CASSVGQAYGYTF. The CDR3 bases are TGTGCCAGCAGTGTTGGACAGGCCTATGGCTACACCTTC.

This chain uses TRBV7-6 with TRBJ2-7, with 10 bases lining up with TRBD1. Germline V gene lookup returns CDR1 SGHVS and CDR2 FNYEAQ. The CDR3 totals 16 residues. Trimming at V came to 5 bases and at J to 4 bases, leaving 11 bases not matched to a gene. The CDR3 coding sequence is TGTGCCAGCAGCCATAGCCCGGACAGGGGGAGGTACGAGCAGTACTTC. This translates into CASSHSPDRGRYEQYF. Supplemented by reference TRBV7-6 and TRBJ2-7, the full variable domain reads GAGVSQSPRYKVTKRGQDVALRCDPISGHVSLYWYRQALGQGPEFLTYFNYEAQQDKSGLPNDRFSAERPEGSISTLTIQRTEQRDSAMYRCASSHSPDRGRYEQYFGPGTRLTVT.

This chain links TRBV7-6 with TRBJ2-3, with D possibly matching TRBD2 (6 bases). Between the trimmed V and J ends, which lost 3 bases and 4 bases, there was a span of 20 bases. From germline, CDR1 is SGHVS and CDR2 FNYEAQ. The CDR3 totals 17 residues. The CDR3 loop reads CASSFETAGSASDTQYF. CDR3 DNA sequence: TGTGCCAGCAGCTTCGAGACGGCGGGGTCCGCGTCAGATACGCAGTATTTT.

This clonotype was seen a few times. V is TRBV2 and J is TRBJ1-3, with a tentative D call TRBD1 (5 bases). The CDR3 loop spans 16 amino acids. The V gene lost 4 bases and the J gene lost 0 bases, with 13 bases spanning the gap. Germline V gene lookup returns CDR1 SNHLY and CDR2 FYNNEI. CDR3 in amino acids: CASSGGTSVSGNTIYF. The CDR3 DNA is TGTGCCAGCAGTGGAGGGACCTCGGTCTCTGGAAACACCATATATTTT. Full variable domain (outside the CDR3, taken from reference TRBV2 and TRBJ1-3): EPEVTQTPSHQVTQMGQEVILRCVPISNHLYFYWYRQILGQKVEFLVSFYNNEISEKSEIFDDQFSVERPDGSNFTLKIRSTKLEDSAMYFCASSGGTSVSGNTIYFGEGSWLTVV.

This clonotype has just a few counts. The V and J genes are TRBV7-2 and TRBJ2-7; D is uncertain. The CDR3 is made up of 13 amino acids. V shed 4 bases and J shed 1 base, with 8 bases lying between them. Germline V lookup: CDR1 SGHTA, CDR2 FQGNSA. Written as DNA, the CDR3 is TGTGCCAGCAGCTACACGCTATCCTACGAGCAGTACTTC. It specifies CASSYTLSYEQYF.

V usage is TRBV12-3 or TRBV12-4 and J usage is TRBJ1-1; unclear D gene. The CDR3 length is 18 residues. Deletions cut 4 bases from V and 1 base from J, with 22 bases between. In DNA form, the CDR3 reads TGTGCCAGCAGTTCTCTGCCCAGAACGTCTCGTCCGAACACTGAAGCTTTCTTT. This translates into CASSSLPRTSRPNTEAFF.

For this clonotype: Mismatch with germline at one junction end may stem from a read error. This sequence joins TRBV10-2 and TRBJ2-7, with a weak D call TRBD2 (5 bases). The germline CDR1 and CDR2 sequences are WSHSY and SAAADI. CDR3 length: 12 amino acids. The CDR3 is CAASRSDYGQCF. The DNA for the CDR3 is TGCGCCGCATCAAGGTCAGACTACGGGCAGTGCTTC.

This chain links TRBV20-1 with TRBJ2-1; tentative D call: TRBD2 (6 bases). V was shortened by 1 base and J by 3 bases, with 13 bases between the two germline ends. In germline, CDR1 is DFQATT, CDR2 SNEGSKA (reference sequence). The length of the CDR3 is 15 residues. The CDR3 here is CSARVLGGVYNEQFF. CDR3 sequence (DNA): TGCAGTGCTAGAGTCCTGGGGGGAGTCTACAATGAGCAGTTCTTC.